The clone carrying this TCR beta chain has only a few counts. The antigen is unknown. This sample was included in a study of vaccination and CD4 T cells after COVID-19. The study sequenced cultured CD4+ T cell DNA using the Oncomine TCR Beta short-read assay. TCRdb passed the PCR reads through MiXCR, listing each CDR3 protein once. The sample has thousands of distinct CDR3 sequences, less than 65% seen once. Noted treatment: roughly nine-day PBMC culture with coronavirus spike peptide pools or control peptides (ViraFEST assay). Germline CDR1 reads SGHTA; CDR2 reads FQGTGA. The CDR3 is 16 residues long. The J segment lost 6 bases and the V segment lost 1 base, leaving 10 bases of the junction unmatched.

This sequence was found in a human donor who had recovered from COVID-19. Sequencing was carried out using CD4+ T cells from blood, cultured in vitro. The chain uses TRBV7-3 and TRBJ2-3; TRBD2 matches 7 bases. CDR3 sequence (DNA): TGTGCCAGCAGCTTAAACCCCGGCGGGAGTATGGATACGCAGTATTTT. The encoded protein is CASSLNPGGSMDTQYF.